The 9 T cell receptor beta chains below were found in one sample sequenced in a study of blood T cell repertoires in COVID-19. Repertoires were generated with immunoSEQ multiplex PCR, while TCRdb's copy carries only in-frame clones and drops some. The sample lists around 250,000 clones; around 90% were seen once. The source material was peripheral blood. The receptors come from a human donor in a cohort sampled during active COVID-19.

CDR3 nucleotides: TGTGCCAGCAGCACCCGGGACAGGGGAACCTACGAGCAGTACTTC. Translation gives CASSTRDRGTYEQYF. The chain combines TRBV7-9 with TRBJ2-7, with 10 bases fitting TRBD1. The germline V gene encodes CDR1 SEHNR and CDR2 FQNEAQ (reference sequence). V lost 5 bases, J lost 2 bases, and 6 bases stayed unmatched. The CDR3 contains 15 residues.

This clone occurred once. The chain uses TRBV4-1 and TRBJ2-7; possible D gene TRBD2, 6 bases. Per germline, CDR1 MGHRA and CDR2 YSYEKL. Trimming pared 1 base from V and 0 bases from J, leaving 13 bases between. CDR3 size: 16 residues. CDR3 sequence (DNA): TGCGCCAGCAGCCAAGGGTTCGGGGGTAGCTCCTACGAGCAGTACTTC. Its protein product is CASSQGFGGSSYEQYF.

The chain has TRBV7-2 and TRBJ1-1, with D uncertain. The CDR3 has 16 residues. V was clipped by 5 bases and J by 5 bases, with 21 bases between them. CDR1 is SGHTA and CDR2 is FQGNSA in the germline V gene. CDR3 bases: TGTGCCAGCAGCGACCAACCTGGGAGGGCGAGGACTGAAGCTTTCTTT. This gives the protein CASSDQPGRARTEAFF.

The chain uses TRBV9 and TRBJ1-1; TRBD1 is a possible D gene (6 bases). Trimming cost V 4 bases and J 4 bases, with 14 bases left between them. The germline gives CDR1 SGDLS, CDR2 YYNGEE. CDR3 length: 14 amino acids. This CDR3 reads CASSFRDTFTEAFF. DNA for the CDR3: TGTGCCAGCAGCTTCCGGGACACCTTCACTGAAGCTTTCTTT.

This sequence joins TRBV7-8 and TRBJ1-5; 8 bases align to TRBD1. Germline CDR1 reads SGHVS; CDR2 reads FQNEAQ. V was clipped by 5 bases and J by 5 bases; unmatched bases: 11. This CDR3 is built from 16 residues. The CDR3 DNA is TGTGCCAGCAGCAAAGACAGGGGACGAGTAGATCAGCCCCAGCATTTT. Its protein is CASSKDRGRVDQPQHF.

This chain joins TRBV6-1 and TRBJ2-7; 8 bases align to TRBD1. V was pared by 0 bases and J by 9 bases, with 7 bases of the junction left unmatched. Looked up from germline, CDR1 is MNHNS and CDR2 is SASEGT. The CDR3 spans 14 residues. The chain's CDR3 is CASSEARDRSGQYF. The CDR3 bases are TGTGCCAGCAGTGAAGCGCGGGACAGGTCGGGGCAGTACTTC.

The V and J genes are TRBV21-1 and TRBJ1-2; the D call of TRBD1 is as the table states it, not checked on the DNA. TRBV21-1 has pseudogene status. This CDR3 is built from 14 residues. The DNA of the CDR3 is TGTGCCAGCAGCTCAGGACAGGGGAGGGATGGCTACACCTTC. Translating gives CASSSGQGRDGYTF.

This chain joins TRBV7-2 and TRBJ2-7, with a tentative D call TRBD2 (6 bases). The CDR3 has 15 residues. Trimming shortened V by 5 bases and J by 2 bases, and 16 bases separated the two germline ends. The germline gives CDR1 SGHTA, CDR2 FQGNSA. This CDR3 reads CASSPYPGGPYEQYF. DNA for the CDR3: TGTGCCAGCAGCCCCTATCCCGGGGGTCCCTACGAGCAGTACTTC. The entire variable domain, with the rest obtained from reference TRBV7-2 and TRBJ2-7, is as follows: GAGVSQSPSNKVTEKGKDVELRCDPISGHTALYWYRQSLGQGLEFLIYFQGNSAPDKSGLPSDRFSAERTGGSVSTLTIQRTQQEDSAVYLCASSPYPGGPYEQYFGPGTRLTVT.

Here the CDR3 reads CATPKVGGADQPQHF. CDR3 in DNA: TGTGCCACCCCAAAAGTCGGGGGGGCGGATCAGCCCCAGCATTTT. This sequence joins TRBV19 and TRBJ1-5; D possibly corresponds to TRBD1 (6 bases). Germline V gene data show CDR1 as LNHDA and CDR2 as SQIVND (reference sequence). Trimming took off 10 bases at V and 5 bases at J, with 21 bases between the two ends. The CDR3 extends over 15 amino acids.